Listed below are T cell receptor beta chains from one sample, sequenced in a study of cytomegalovirus exposure and HLA in healthy donors. Sequencing used immunoSEQ multiplex PCR; TCRdb keeps in-frame clones, though not all of them. The repertoire holds roughly 100,000 clones, with 75% to 85% as singletons. Material for sequencing was PBMCs. These receptors all stem from a man between 18 and 35 years old in good health and CMV-seronegative. The CDR3 runs from the conserved cysteine through the conserved F or W. Fields, in order: J gene, V gene, clone size, D gene, CDR3 protein, CDR3 DNA. The D gene is left open where the match is weak. Only some rows state a clone size, as once, few, many or a class for expanded clones.

j_call: TRBJ1-1
v_call: TRBV2
clone_size: -
d_call: TRBD1
cdr3_aa: CASRETPGQGVTEAFF
cdr3_nt: TGTGCCAGCAGGGAAACTCCGGGACAGGGGGTCACTGAAGCTTTCTTT

j_call: TRBJ2-1
v_call: TRBV7-2
clone_size: -
d_call: -
cdr3_aa: CASREGAGYYNEQFF
cdr3_nt: TGTGCCAGCAGAGAAGGGGCAGGGTATTACAATGAGCAGTTCTTC

j_call: TRBJ2-2
v_call: TRBV6-5
clone_size: few
d_call: -
cdr3_aa: CASSYEGSVGTGELFF
cdr3_nt: TGTGCCAGCAGTTACGAGGGTAGCGTGGGGACCGGGGAGCTGTTTTTT

j_call: TRBJ2-7
v_call: TRBV9
clone_size: -
d_call: TRBD2
cdr3_aa: CASSPRSGGVYEQYF
cdr3_nt: TGTGCCAGCAGCCCGCGCAGCGGGGGGGTCTACGAGCAGTACTTC

j_call: TRBJ2-5
v_call: TRBV7-6
clone_size: -
d_call: TRBD2
cdr3_aa: CASSSSGLTQETQYF
cdr3_nt: TGTGCCAGCAGTTCTAGCGGACTGACTCAAGAGACCCAGTACTTC

j_call: TRBJ1-1
v_call: TRBV2
clone_size: -
d_call: -
cdr3_aa: CASRAGDTEAFF
cdr3_nt: TGTGCCAGCAGGGCAGGGGACACTGAAGCTTTCTTT

j_call: TRBJ2-5
v_call: TRBV16
clone_size: -
d_call: -
cdr3_aa: CASSPGRIQETQYF
cdr3_nt: TGTGCCAGCAGCCCGGGGAGAATTCAAGAGACCCAGTACTTC

j_call: TRBJ1-2
v_call: TRBV5-4
clone_size: -
d_call: -
cdr3_aa: CASSPEWEGDYGYTF
cdr3_nt: TGTGCCAGCAGCCCCGAATGGGAGGGCGACTATGGCTACACCTTC

j_call: TRBJ2-5
v_call: TRBV7-9
clone_size: -
d_call: TRBD2
cdr3_aa: CASSSVRLAETQYF
cdr3_nt: TGTGCCAGCAGCTCAGTGAGACTAGCGGAGACCCAGTACTTC

j_call: TRBJ2-7
v_call: TRBV18
clone_size: -
d_call: TRBD2
cdr3_aa: CASSRTGILAGGYEQYF
cdr3_nt: TGTGCCAGCTCGAGGACAGGGATTCTAGCGGGAGGATACGAGCAGTACTTC